One and the same sample provided the 25 T cell receptor beta chains below, sequenced in a study of neurological immune-mediated disorders (dated by TCRdb to the late 2010s). The library was produced with 5' RACE. TCRdb records Illumina HiSeq 2500 as the sequencer. TCRdb took the public reads, trimmed them with fastp at Q25, ran MiXCR for clone calling and kept in-frame beta chains. Duplicate CDR3 protein sequences are folded into a single record with the most common DNA and genes. Present in this sample are more than 75,000 distinct CDR3 sequences, approximately 3.5% of which were seen just once. The ten largest account for 2.9% of the sample. The sequenced sample was PBMCs. The receptor set was obtained from a woman between 50 and 59 years old with multiple sclerosis.

In its sample, this clonotype was seen many times. The chain has TRBV4-3 and TRBJ2-7; 7 nucleotides line up with TRBD1. CDR1 and CDR2 from the germline V gene are LGHNA and YSLEER. The ends lost 0 bases at V and 2 bases at J; junction bases unmatched: 13. This CDR3 contains 18 residues. The CDR3 protein is CASSQDWAQQGITYEQYF. CDR3 coding DNA: TGCGCCAGCAGCCAAGATTGGGCCCAACAGGGGATTACCTACGAGCAGTACTTC.

This clonotype has ten or more counts. The chain has TRBV27 and TRBJ1-2; possibly TRBD1 for D (5 bases). Germline CDR1 MNHEY, CDR2 SMNVEV (reference sequence). This CDR3 comprises 13 residues. Trimming took 5 bases from V and 6 from J, leaving 13 bases between them. The CDR3 is CASSIQGRDGYTF. CDR3 DNA sequence: TGTGCCAGCAGTATTCAGGGAAGAGATGGCTACACCTTC.

This clonotype has at least ten counts. The V and J genes are TRBV7-9 and TRBJ2-2; unclear D gene. In germline, CDR1 is SEHNR, CDR2 FQNEAQ (reference sequence). The V gene lost 4 bases and the J gene lost 6 bases, with 6 bases spanning the gap. This CDR3 comprises 12 residues. Written as DNA, the CDR3 is TGTGCCAGCAGCTCCCGAGCCGGGGAGCTGTTTTTT. Amino acid sequence: CASSSRAGELFF.

The sample holds many counts of this clonotype. V and J are TRBV10-2 and TRBJ2-1; D not certain. The CDR3 runs 13 residues. Trimming removed 0 bases from V and 6 bases from J, with 6 bases in between. Germline CDR1 and CDR2: WSHSY and SAAADI. The CDR3 DNA follows: TGCGCCAGCAGTGAGTCGTTGTTCAATGAGCAGTTCTTC. Translating gives CASSESLFNEQFF.

Worth noting for this clonotype: Likely a read error: the CDR3 ends without its conserved phenylalanine or tryptophan. The chain couples TRBV20-1 to TRBJ2-5; TRBD2 is a possible D gene (5 bases). The V end lost 5 bases, the J end lost 7 bases, and 17 bases lay between the germline ends. The CDR3 runs 13 residues. Germline loops: CDR1 DFQATT, CDR2 SNEGSKA (reference sequence). In DNA, the CDR3 is TGCAGTGCTGTCTCCGGTGGACTGATGACCCAGTACTGC. Its translation: CSAVSGGLMTQYC.

This clonotype was seen repeatedly, ten times or more. This chain uses TRBV20-1 with TRBJ2-2; 7 bases align to TRBD1. The CDR3 length is 13 residues. The V gene's germline CDR1 is DFQATT and CDR2 SNEGSKA (reference sequence). V shed 6 bases, J shed 4 bases, and the junction held 5 bases outside the gene matches. In nucleotides, the CDR3 is TGCAGTGCAAACCAGGGGGTCACCGGGGAGCTGTTTTTT. Its translation: CSANQGVTGELFF.

This clonotype was counted many times. V and J are TRBV12-3 or TRBV12-4 and TRBJ2-7; no clear D gene. This CDR3 is built from 12 residues. The V and J ends lost 8 bases and 1 base respectively, with 9 bases between them. The DNA of the CDR3 is TGTGCCAGCGGTGGTAGGTCCTACGAGCAGTACTTC. It specifies CASGGRSYEQYF.

This clonotype was recorded many times. The chain combines TRBV3-1 with TRBJ2-5, with 10 bases identical to TRBD2. V was pared by 10 bases and J by 2 bases, with 16 bases of the junction left unmatched. The CDR3 is 17 residues long. Germline V lookup: CDR1 LGHDT, CDR2 YNNKEL (reference sequence). The CDR3 nucleotides read TGTGCCACTAGGAACAGCGGGGGGGCCTCGTGGCAAGAGACCCAGTACTTC. Residues: CATRNSGGASWQETQYF.

This clonotype came up many times. The V gene is TRBV5-1, the J gene TRBJ2-1; 7 nucleotides match TRBD2. Looked up from germline, CDR1 is SGHRS and CDR2 is YFSETQ. This CDR3 is 16 amino acids long. V lost 4 bases to trimming and J lost 6 bases; unmatched junction nucleotides: 13. DNA for the CDR3: TGCGCCAGCAGCCCCCTCCGACTAGCAGAGGGCAATGAGCAGTTCTTC. Translated, it gives CASSPLRLAEGNEQFF.

This clonotype was counted only a few times. One base away lies a much larger clone, so this may be a sequencing read error. The rearrangement uses TRBV20-1 and TRBJ2-1, with 7 bases fitting TRBD2. The J segment lost 9 bases and the V segment lost 5 bases, leaving 13 bases of the junction unmatched. The CDR3 runs 14 residues. Germline CDR1 reads DFQATT; CDR2 reads SNEGSKA (reference sequence). CDR3 protein: CSAGGLEVMAEQFF. The CDR3 DNA reads as TGCAGTGCTGGAGGACTAGAAGTGATGGCTGAGCAGTTCTTC.

This clonotype was seen at least ten times. The chain carries TRBV6-1 and TRBJ1-5, with D unclear. CDR1 and CDR2 (germline): MNHNS, SASEGT. The CDR3 consists of 13 residues. V was shortened by 4 bases and J by 5 bases, with 9 bases between the two germline ends. The CDR3 loop is CASSANYDQPQHF. Here the CDR3 DNA reads TGTGCCAGCAGTGCAAACTATGATCAGCCCCAGCATTTT.

This clonotype was seen more than once but under ten times. The rearrangement joins TRBV6-1 to TRBJ1-5; a possible D gene is TRBD1 (5 bases). The CDR3 spans 16 residues. Trimming took 5 bases from V and 1 from J, leaving 15 bases between them. Germline CDR1 reads MNHNS; CDR2 reads SASEGT. CDR3 coding DNA: TGTGCCAGCAGTCCACGGGAGTGGGGGAGCAATCAGCCCCAGCATTTT. Amino acids: CASSPREWGSNQPQHF.

This clonotype has at least ten counts. The rearrangement links TRBV20-1 to TRBJ2-7; 7 bases align to TRBD2. Losses at the gene ends were 0 bases for V and 4 bases for J; bases not matched to a gene: 6. The germline gives CDR1 DFQATT, CDR2 SNEGSKA (reference sequence). The CDR3 consists of 14 residues. CDR3 in DNA: TGCAGTGCTAGAGATATTACCGGGGGGTACGAGCAGTACTTC. Its protein product is CSARDITGGYEQYF.

This clonotype was seen at least ten times. Written as DNA, the CDR3 is TGTGCCAGCAGCTTGGCCGGCAGGGCAGATACGCAGTATTTT. This sequence encodes CASSLAGRADTQYF. This sequence joins TRBV5-6 and TRBJ2-3; D is possibly TRBD1 (5 bases). Trimming took off 0 bases at V and 4 bases at J, with 9 bases between the two ends. This CDR3 is 14 amino acids long. CDR1 is SGHDT, CDR2 YYEEEE, per germline.

About this clonotype itself: No conserved phenylalanine or tryptophan is present at the end of the CDR3, so a read error is the likely explanation. The chain is built from TRBV7-3 and TRBJ1-2, with 8 bases matching TRBD1. The V and J ends lost 3 bases and 8 bases, in that order; junction bases with no gene match: 11. The CDR3 sequence is 15 residues long. Germline V gene data show CDR1 as SGHTA and CDR2 as FQGTGA. The CDR3 DNA reads TGTGCCAGCAGCTTTGGGCCGGCAGGGGGCCGCGGCTACACCGTC. Protein sequence: CASSFGPAGGRGYTV.

This clonotype was found many times. The chain has TRBV5-6 and TRBJ1-4; D not certain. The CDR3 runs 17 residues. Germline values: CDR1 SGHDT, CDR2 YYEEEE. V lost 0 bases, J lost 11 bases, and 23 bases lay in between. For the CDR3, the DNA is TGTGCCAGCAGCTTGGAGGGCAGAGGACCCTTAACGAGGAAACTGTTTTTT. Its protein product is CASSLEGRGPLTRKLFF.

This clonotype was counted at least ten times. The chain couples TRBV5-1 to TRBJ2-3; unclear D gene. V was pared by 3 bases and J by 2 bases, with 4 bases between. The CDR3 is 12 residues long. The germline CDR1 and CDR2 sequences are SGHRS and YFSETQ. DNA for the CDR3: TGCGCCAGCAGCTGGAACACAGATACGCAGTATTTT. This gives the protein CASSWNTDTQYF. Combining the CDR3 with reference TRBV5-1 and TRBJ2-3 gives the whole variable domain KAGVTQTPRYLIKTRGQQVTLSCSPISGHRSVSWYQQTPGQGLQFLFEYFSETQRNKGNFPGRFSGRQFSNSRSEMNVSTLELGDSALYLCASSWNTDTQYFGPGTRLTVL.

This clonotype was seen repeatedly, ten times or more. V gene TRBV9 combines with J gene TRBJ2-5; the D gene is possibly TRBD1 (6 bases). Germline CDR1 and CDR2: SGDLS and YYNGEE. The CDR3 is 15 residues long. Trimming pared 0 bases from V and 5 bases from J, leaving 14 bases between. CDR3 amino acids: CASSVANRASETQYF. The CDR3 region has the DNA TGTGCCAGCAGCGTAGCTAACAGGGCATCGGAGACCCAGTACTTC.

This clonotype was seen ten or more times. V usage is TRBV6-5 and J usage is TRBJ2-7; D not certain. Germline CDR1 reads MNHEY; CDR2 reads SVGAGI. The length of the CDR3 is 15 residues. V lost 2 bases, J lost 1 base, and 12 bases lay in between. CDR3 nucleotide sequence: TGTGCCAGCAGTTACACGGCTTGGGGATCCTACGAGCAGTACTTC. This codes for CASSYTAWGSYEQYF.

Concerning this clonotype: A much bigger clone sits one base away, suggesting this may be a read error. The chain uses TRBV20-1 and TRBJ2-3; D not resolved. This CDR3 has 10 residues. Germline V CDR1 and CDR2: DFQATT, SNEGSKA (reference sequence). This chain's CDR3 is CSTFRDTQYF. DNA of the CDR3: TGCAGCACCTTCAGAGATACGCAGTATTTT.

This clonotype occurred many times. The chain links TRBV3-1 to TRBJ2-1; 11 nucleotides agree with TRBD2. The V gene end was trimmed by 6 bases and the J gene end by 6 bases; junction bases not matched to a gene: 7. In germline, CDR1 is LGHDT, CDR2 YNNKEL (reference sequence). This CDR3 has 15 residues. Written as DNA, the CDR3 is TGTGCCAGCAGGGGGGGACTAGCGGTGACCAATGAGCAGTTCTTC. As protein: CASRGGLAVTNEQFF.

This clonotype was seen repeatedly, ten times or more. The chain recombines TRBV7-2 with TRBJ1-2, with TRBD1 as a possible D gene (5 bases). CDR1 is SGHTA, CDR2 FQGNSA, per germline. CDR3 length: 15 residues. V lost 4 bases and J lost 4, with 16 bases in between. Here the CDR3 reads CASSSSRVLGYGYTF. The CDR3 DNA follows: TGTGCCAGCAGCTCGAGCAGGGTTTTGGGCTATGGCTACACCTTC.

The table lists this clonotype with a few counts. The chain employs TRBV6-1 and TRBJ2-7; TRBD1 is a possible D gene (5 bases). Trimming removed 5 bases from V and 4 bases from J, with 12 bases in between. Germline loops: CDR1 MNHNS, CDR2 SASEGT. The CDR3 contains 13 residues. The CDR3 protein is CASSTGRPYEQYF. The CDR3 coding sequence is TGTGCCAGCAGTACAGGTAGGCCGTACGAGCAGTACTTC.

The V and J genes are TRBV20-1 and TRBJ2-7; D is perhaps TRBD2 (7 bases). The germline V gene has CDR1 DFQATT and CDR2 SNEGSKA (reference sequence). V lost 6 bases to trimming and J lost 6 bases, with 18 bases between them. This CDR3 spans 13 amino acids. CDR3 amino acids: CSALAGAAGEQYF. The CDR3 DNA reads TGCAGTGCCTTGGCGGGGGCGGCTGGCGAGCAGTACTTC.

The sample holds many counts of this clonotype. The chain has TRBV7-2 and TRBJ2-7; 9 positions match TRBD1. CDR3 length equals 14 residues. Germline V gene lookup returns CDR1 SGHTA and CDR2 FQGNSA. V lost 3 bases and J lost 5; bases outside the gene matches: 5. For the CDR3, the DNA is TGTGCCAGCAGCTTCCGGGACAGGGACAACGAGCAGTACTTC. It specifies CASSFRDRDNEQYF. Complete variable domain (other parts from reference TRBV7-2 and TRBJ2-7): GAGVSQSPSNKVTEKGKDVELRCDPISGHTALYWYRQSLGQGLEFLIYFQGNSAPDKSGLPSDRFSAERTGGSVSTLTIQRTQQEDSAVYLCASSFRDRDNEQYFGPGTRLTVT.